The T cell receptor (beta chain) under discussion was sequenced for a study of beta chain features in type 1 diabetes. Overall study: Patients were similar to healthy donors in age and gender (as well as in cell yields). Whole-study results and caveats: VDJ junctions in type 1 diabetes patients carried more deletions and fewer insertions. PCR might favor shorter templates, but any such skew would affect patients and controls equally.

Expressed TCRB transcripts were sequenced, since all the RNA that had been isolated was reverse transcribed. Measured with immunoSEQ multiplex PCR; TCRdb has only the in-frame clones, and not every one. In the table there are 250,000 or so clones, 68% of which are singletons. This clone was counted between two and nine times. Its antigen remains unknown. Additional DNA sequences in this sample encode the identical CDR3. The sequence derives from a man aged 25 to 40 in good health. The sequenced material came from naive CD4+ T cells from blood.

The CDR3 nucleotides read TGTGCCAGCAGCCCCCAGGAGACCCAGTACTTC. It encodes CASSPQETQYF. V gene TRBV7-9 combines with J gene TRBJ2-5; D is unresolved. The CDR3 consists of 11 residues. Germline lookup yields CDR1 SEHNR and CDR2 FQNEAQ (reference sequence). V was shortened by 5 bases and J by 5 bases, with 6 bases between the two germline ends.